This T cell receptor beta chain was documented in a study of CD8 T cells in ankylosing spondylitis. Regarding the study as a whole: Disease-linked clones reportedly concentrated significantly in matched ankylosing spondylitis synovial fluid. Those disease-linked clones were CD8+; they were also relatively rare in peripheral blood.

From the 5' RACE reads, TCRdb called clonotypes with MiXCR, one entry per CDR3 protein. This table holds 250,000 to 300,000 distinct CDR3 sequences, 15% to 20% found once. The CDR3 is 16 residues long. Trimming pared 0 bases from V and 2 bases from J, leaving 10 bases between. Germline V gene lookup returns CDR1 MNHEY and CDR2 SVGAGI. This clonotype was counted many times. Its cognate antigen is unknown. This clonotype was sampled from a male donor with ankylosing spondylitis or in good health (not recorded which). The rearrangement joins TRBV6-5 to TRBJ2-2; unclear D gene. Material: blood, either unsorted or a sorted T cell fraction (not recorded which). CDR3 amino acids: CASSYSKAGNTGELFF. As DNA, the CDR3 is TGTGCCAGCAGTTACTCGAAGGCAGGCAACACCGGGGAGCTGTTTTTT.